These 16 T cell receptor beta chains came from one sample sequenced in a study of blood T cells in healthy people across ages. With a J-beta primer mix and a sample-barcoded 5' primer, a second PCR ran 7 to 11 cycles. TCRdb passed the 5' RACE reads through MiXCR, listing each CDR3 protein once. This table holds about 680,000 distinct CDR3 sequences, about 52% found once. Sample: blood. The receptors were gathered from a woman aged 55 to 70 in good health.

DNA of the CDR3: TGTGCCAGCAGCTTAACATCTAGCGCTGGGATGCCCTACGAGCAGTACTTC. Its protein is CASSLTSSAGMPYEQYF. The chain joins TRBV7-2 to TRBJ2-7, with D possibly being TRBD2 (6 bases). The V gene lost 2 bases and the J gene lost 2 bases, with 19 bases spanning the gap. The CDR3 spans 17 residues. Germline V gives CDR1 SGHTA, CDR2 FQGNSA. Filled out from reference TRBV7-2 and TRBJ2-7, the complete variable domain reads GAGVSQSPSNKVTEKGKDVELRCDPISGHTALYWYRQSLGQGLEFLIYFQGNSAPDKSGLPSDRFSAERTGGSVSTLTIQRTQQEDSAVYLCASSLTSSAGMPYEQYFGPGTRLTVT.

This clonotype was observed a few times. The V call is TRBV12-3 or TRBV12-4, the J call TRBJ2-3, with 14 bases lining up with TRBD2. This CDR3 comprises 21 residues. Germline trimming cut 4 bases from V and 3 bases from J; bases unmatched to any gene: 18. The CDR3 region is CASSSSSGTSGRVAPTDTQYF. CDR3 nucleotides: TGTGCCAGCAGTTCTTCCTCCGGGACTAGCGGGAGAGTCGCGCCAACAGATACGCAGTATTTT.

The count of this clonotype is one. This sequence joins TRBV27 and TRBJ2-1; possible D gene TRBD2, 6 bases. This CDR3 region has 16 residues. Germline V CDR1 and CDR2: MNHEY, SMNVEV (reference sequence). Trimming removed 4 bases from V and 4 bases from J, with 17 bases in between. CDR3 in DNA: TGTGCCAGCAGTTCATCAGGAGGGGTGCAGTACAATGAGCAGTTCTTC. This encodes CASSSSGGVQYNEQFF.

The V and J genes are TRBV12-3 or TRBV12-4 and TRBJ2-7, with 12 bases fitting TRBD1. The CDR3 sequence is 15 residues long. J gave up 6 bases and V 6 bases, and 9 bases lay outside the gene matches. The CDR3 region has the DNA TGTGCCAGCAGAGGGGACAGGGGGCGTCCCAGCGAGCAGTACTTC. The encoded protein is CASRGDRGRPSEQYF.

J is TRBJ1-6 and V is TRBV6-5; D perhaps matches TRBD1 (5 bases). V gave up 7 bases and J gave up 7 bases, with 17 bases separating them. Looked up from germline, CDR1 is MNHEY and CDR2 is SVGAGI. This CDR3 contains 15 residues. The CDR3 reads CASKISGTENSPLHF. The DNA of the CDR3 is TGTGCCAGCAAAATTTCCGGGACGGAAAATTCACCCCTCCACTTT.

The rearrangement uses TRBV28 and TRBJ1-2; the match to TRBD1 covers 8 bases. From germline, CDR1 is MDHEN and CDR2 SYDVKM. The CDR3 is 14 residues long. The ends lost 10 bases at V and 4 bases at J; junction bases unmatched: 11. In DNA form, the CDR3 reads TGTGCCACCCAGACAGGGGAGGTTGGCTATGGCTACACCTTC. Amino acids: CATQTGEVGYGYTF.

J is TRBJ2-5 and V is TRBV11-3; TRBD1 aligns across 8 bases. V shed 2 bases, J shed 11 bases, and the junction held 13 bases outside the gene matches. Germline CDR1 and CDR2: SGHNT and YENEEA. The CDR3 spans 15 residues. The CDR3 region has the DNA TGTGCCAGCAGCTTAAAGCAGGGGGCAAACAATGAGCAGTACTTC. It yields the protein CASSLKQGANNEQYF.

The chain carries TRBV4-3 and TRBJ1-4; TRBD1 agrees at 7 bases. The CDR3 is 15 amino acids. The ends lost 1 base at V and 5 bases at J; junction bases unmatched: 4. Germline loops: CDR1 LGHNA, CDR2 YSLEER. The CDR3 is CASSQATGRNEKLFF. The DNA for the CDR3 is TGCGCCAGCAGCCAAGCGACAGGGAGAAATGAAAAACTGTTTTTT.

This sequence joins TRBV10-3 and TRBJ2-1; 7 bases match TRBD2. The CDR3 has 14 amino acids. Unmatched junction bases numbered 7, after V lost 3 bases and J lost 8 bases. Germline lookup yields CDR1 ENHRY and CDR2 SYGVKD. The CDR3 DNA reads as TGTGCCATCAGTGAAGGACTAGAGGGCGATGAGCAGTTCTTC. It is translated as CAISEGLEGDEQFF.

Comments on this clonotype: Compared with germline, one end of the junction differs, possibly owing to a read error. This rearrangement joins TRBV27 to TRBJ2-3; perhaps TRBD1 as D (5 bases). CDR1 is MNHEY, CDR2 SMNVEV, per germline (reference sequence). The CDR3 contains 14 residues. The CDR3 loop reads CASSFRASTGTQYF. In nucleotides, the CDR3 is TGTGCCAGCAGTTTCAGAGCGAGCACAGGTACGCAGTATTTT.

Notes on this clonotype: This may come from a read error, since a much larger clone is one base off. V usage is TRBV20-1 and J usage is TRBJ1-2; 10 nucleotides line up with TRBD1. CDR1 and CDR2 (germline): DFQATT, SNEGSKA (reference sequence). V was pared by 5 bases and J by 8 bases, with 8 bases of the junction left unmatched. The CDR3 has 13 residues. CDR3 bases: TGCAGTGCTTCTCGGACAGGGGGGGACGGCTACACCTTC. The encoded protein is CSASRTGGDGYTF.

This clonotype was seen at least ten times. The chain is built from TRBV7-2 and TRBJ2-6; D ambiguous. The germline gives CDR1 SGHTA, CDR2 FQGNSA. The V and J ends lost 6 bases and 0 bases respectively, with 9 bases between them. The CDR3 contains 15 residues. As DNA, the CDR3 is TGTGCCAGCAGTCCTCGGGTCTCTGGGGCCAACGTCCTGACTTTC. It translates to CASSPRVSGANVLTF. The full variable domain, rest sourced from reference TRBV7-2 and TRBJ2-6, is GAGVSQSPSNKVTEKGKDVELRCDPISGHTALYWYRQSLGQGLEFLIYFQGNSAPDKSGLPSDRFSAERTGGSVSTLTIQRTQQEDSAVYLCASSPRVSGANVLTFGAGSRLTVL.

The rearrangement uses TRBV28 and TRBJ2-4, with 12 positions matching TRBD2. The CDR3 has 16 residues. V shed 5 bases, J shed 1 base, and the junction held 3 bases outside the gene matches. Germline V gene data show CDR1 as MDHEN and CDR2 as SYDVKM. CDR3 nucleotides: TGTGCCAGCAGTCGACTAGCGGGAGCTGCCAAAAACATTCAGTACTTC. This gives the protein CASSRLAGAAKNIQYF.

This chain connects TRBV7-2 to TRBJ2-2, with TRBD2 matching 9 bases. This CDR3 region has 16 residues. V shed 2 bases and J 5 bases; nucleotides not matched to a gene: 6. Germline V gene lookup returns CDR1 SGHTA and CDR2 FQGNSA. The CDR3 region has the DNA TGTGCCAGCAGCTTACGTAGCGGGAGTTGGACCGGGGAGCTGTTTTTT. This codes for CASSLRSGSWTGELFF.

The chain links TRBV10-3 to TRBJ1-5; D unresolved. The CDR3 sequence is 16 residues long. V was cut by 3 bases and J by 2 bases, with 14 bases left in between. Germline V gene data show CDR1 as ENHRY and CDR2 as SYGVKD. CDR3 region: CAISEKEGSGNQPQHF. The CDR3 DNA follows: TGTGCCATCAGTGAAAAGGAGGGTTCTGGCAATCAGCCCCAGCATTTT.

The CDR3 DNA is TGCAGTGCTAGAGATCGGAGTAGCGGAACTTACGAGCAGTACTTC. Residues: CSARDRSSGTYEQYF. The rearrangement joins TRBV20-1 to TRBJ2-7, with D possibly TRBD2 on 6 matching bases. This CDR3 is 15 amino acids long. Germline V gives CDR1 DFQATT, CDR2 SNEGSKA (reference sequence). The germline V and J ends were trimmed by 0 bases and 4 bases, with 16 bases remaining between them.